The sequence of this TCR beta chain was determined in a study of response to subunit inactivated influenza vaccine. Regarding the study as a whole: Seasonal influenza vaccination, on each occasion, was suggested by the authors to recruit few new T cells.

This clonotype has more than one count but fewer than ten. The antigen is not known. TCRdb re-called the RT-PCR reads through MiXCR, storing one row per CDR3 protein. The top ten clones hold roughly 10% of a sample with around 580,000 distinct CDR3 sequences, approximately 12% of them seen once. CDR1 SQVTM and CDR2 ANQGSEA come from the germline V gene. The CDR3 spans 16 residues. Trimming took off 1 base at V and 5 bases at J, with 20 bases between the two ends. The sample was PBMCs from blood, taken on the day of vaccination. The chain combines TRBV29-1 with TRBJ2-5; D may match TRBD1 or TRBD2 (5 bases each). This TCR derives from a man in his fifties who received an inactivated influenza vaccine. This CDR3 reads CSVEGPGWGSGETQYF. CDR3 nucleotide sequence: TGCAGCGTTGAAGGACCTGGTTGGGGGTCGGGGGAGACCCAGTACTTC.